What follows are 13 T cell receptor beta chains derived from one specimen sequenced in a study of cytomegalovirus exposure and HLA in healthy donors. Primers: 60 Vbeta forward and 13 Jbeta reverse. Generated by immunoSEQ multiplex PCR, the TCRdb table keeps only in-frame clones and is missing some. The sample shows tens of thousands of clones, 85% to 95% of them seen only once. The sequencing sample was made of PBMCs. The origin of the receptors is a woman younger than 30 in good health and CMV-seronegative.

The V gene is TRBV19, the J gene TRBJ1-5; 7 positions agree with TRBD1. After removal of 4 bases from V and 11 bases from J, the junction contained 20 bases not matched to a gene. The length of the CDR3 is 17 residues. Germline V lookup: CDR1 LNHDA, CDR2 SQIVND (reference sequence). CDR3 in amino acids: CASSNPKPGQRVSAQHF. CDR3 DNA sequence: TGTGCCAGTAGTAACCCAAAACCGGGACAGAGAGTGTCGGCCCAGCATTTT.

The chain couples TRBV28 to TRBJ1-5; maybe TRBD1 (6 bases). The length of the CDR3 is 13 residues. The V gene lost 7 bases and the J gene lost 5 bases, with 12 bases spanning the gap. Germline CDR1 and CDR2: MDHEN and SYDVKM. CDR3 nucleotides: TGTGCCAGCACCCAGACAGGAGATCAGCCCCAGCATTTT. Translated, it gives CASTQTGDQPQHF.

The chain carries TRBV7-2 and TRBJ1-1, with D perhaps TRBD1 (6 bases). This CDR3 region has 15 residues. Per the germline V gene, CDR1 is SGHTA and CDR2 is FQGNSA. V dropped 1 base and J dropped 3 bases, with 12 bases sitting between them. DNA for the CDR3: TGTGCCAGCAGCTTAGGAGGGGGTTTGGACACTGAAGCTTTCTTT. Protein: CASSLGGGLDTEAFF.

This chain links TRBV19 with TRBJ2-7, with D possibly TRBD2 on 7 matching bases. V gave up 5 bases and J gave up 12 bases, with 23 bases separating them. The CDR3 covers 14 residues. Germline values: CDR1 LNHDA, CDR2 SQIVND (reference sequence). The DNA for the CDR3 is TGTGCCAGTAGTCTCAGAGGGGGGGAGGGGACTCCGTACTTC. It is translated as CASSLRGGEGTPYF.

This chain joins TRBV5-1 and TRBJ1-1; 8 bases align to TRBD1. The germline V gene has CDR1 SGHRS and CDR2 YFSETQ. The CDR3 runs 16 residues. V was pared by 4 bases and J by 0 bases, with 8 bases of the junction left unmatched. The CDR3: CASSPRDRSMNTEAFF. In DNA, the CDR3 is TGCGCCAGCAGCCCGAGGGACAGGTCAATGAACACTGAAGCTTTCTTT.

This chain links TRBV5-1 with TRBJ2-1, with D tentatively TRBD2 (6 bases). Trimming shortened V by 4 bases and J by 0 bases, and 8 bases separated the two germline ends. This CDR3 region has 14 residues. Looked up from germline, CDR1 is SGHRS and CDR2 is YFSETQ. In DNA, the CDR3 is TGCGCCAGCAGCGATAGCGGCTCCTACAATGAGCAGTTCTTC. This translates into CASSDSGSYNEQFF.

V gene TRBV7-9 combines with J gene TRBJ2-7; the match to TRBD1 covers 12 bases. V was pared by 0 bases and J by 6 bases, with 6 bases of the junction left unmatched. In germline, CDR1 is SEHNR, CDR2 FQNEAQ (reference sequence). The CDR3 spans 16 residues. The CDR3 sequence: CASSLAPGQGAPEQYF. The CDR3 DNA reads TGTGCCAGCAGCTTAGCTCCGGGACAGGGGGCTCCCGAGCAGTACTTC.

The chain recombines TRBV21-1 with TRBJ2-5; the D call of TRBD2 is as the table states it, not checked on the DNA. TRBV21-1 is a pseudogene segment. The CDR3 length is 17 residues. The CDR3 nucleotides are TGTGCCAGCAGCCACCGGGGAAAAGGGCCCCGGGAAGAGACCCAGTACTTC. It codes for CASSHRGKGPREETQYF.

The chain has TRBV20-1 and TRBJ1-2, with D possibly being TRBD1 (5 bases). The ends were cut back, 4 bases at V and 3 bases at J, with 6 bases in the middle. This CDR3 is 11 amino acids long. Looked up from germline, CDR1 is DFQATT and CDR2 is SNEGSKA (reference sequence). The CDR3 is CSATTDYGYTF. DNA for the CDR3: TGCAGTGCTACGACAGACTATGGCTACACCTTC.

This clone was seen a handful of times. The J gene is TRBJ1-1, the V gene TRBV5-6; tentative D call: TRBD1 (6 bases). Germline CDR1 is SGHDT and CDR2 is YYEEEE. The CDR3 spans 15 residues. V lost 6 bases to trimming and J lost 5 bases, with 20 bases between them. CDR3: CASTLTRQGRTEAFF. DNA for the CDR3: TGTGCCAGCACGTTGACAAGGCAGGGGAGAACTGAAGCTTTCTTT. The variable domain in full, completed from reference TRBV5-6 and TRBJ1-1, reads DAGVTQSPTHLIKTRGQQVTLRCSPKSGHDTVSWYQQALGQGPQFIFQYYEEEERQRGNFPDRFSGHQFPNYSSELNVNALLLGDSALYLCASTLTRQGRTEAFFGQGTRLTVV.

This sequence joins TRBV27 and TRBJ2-7; 11 positions match TRBD1. The ends lost 6 bases at V and 3 bases at J; junction bases unmatched: 4. The germline V gene has CDR1 MNHEY and CDR2 SMNVEV (reference sequence). The CDR3 loop spans 14 amino acids. The CDR3 nucleotides are TGTGCCAGCAGCGCCGGGACAGGGGGCTACGAGCAGTACTTC. Residues: CASSAGTGGYEQYF.

The chain recombines TRBV28 with TRBJ1-3; 8 nucleotides agree with TRBD1. Germline loops: CDR1 MDHEN, CDR2 SYDVKM. The CDR3 sequence is 17 residues long. The J segment lost 4 bases and the V segment lost 3 bases, leaving 11 bases of the junction unmatched. CDR3 protein: CASSFYTDRASGNTIYF. The CDR3 region has the DNA TGTGCCAGCAGTTTTTACACGGACAGGGCCTCCGGAAACACCATATATTTT.

This sequence joins TRBV12-5 and TRBJ2-3; D not certain. The germline V gene encodes CDR1 LGHNT and CDR2 FRNRAP. The ends were cut back, 4 bases at V and 1 base at J, with 9 bases in the middle. The CDR3 runs 14 residues. The CDR3 here is CASGYGWGTDTQYF. The DNA for the CDR3 is TGTGCTAGTGGTTACGGGTGGGGCACAGATACGCAGTATTTT.